The 26 T cell receptor beta chains presented below share a single source sample, sequenced in a study of blood T cell repertoires in COVID-19. Profiling relied on immunoSEQ multiplex PCR, and the TCRdb table lists in-frame clones only, not all of them. The sample lists some 160,000 clones; 70% to 90% were seen once. The sequenced sample was peripheral blood. The receptors derive from a woman aged 45-59 years with acute or convalescent COVID-19.

This clone was seen a single time. The gene calls are TRBV10-3 and TRBJ2-1; maybe TRBD2 (5 bases). The CDR3 spans 12 residues. The germline CDR1 and CDR2 sequences are ENHRY and SYGVKD. V shed 3 bases and J shed 6 bases, with 6 bases lying between them. CDR3 sequence (DNA): TGTGCCATCAGTGATGAGGGCAATGAGCAGTTCTTC. Its protein is CAISDEGNEQFF.

The chain recombines TRBV19 with TRBJ2-1, with TRBD2 identical over 12 bases. CDR3 length: 15 amino acids. Germline V gene lookup returns CDR1 LNHDA and CDR2 SQIVND (reference sequence). The V segment lost 6 bases and the J segment 4 bases; nucleotides outside the gene matches: 4. CDR3 region: CASSLTSGGYNEQFF. In DNA, the CDR3 is TGTGCCAGTAGCCTTACTAGCGGGGGGTACAATGAGCAGTTCTTC.

V usage is TRBV5-1 and J usage is TRBJ2-7; TRBD1 matches 7 bases. The germline gives CDR1 SGHRS, CDR2 YFSETQ. The length of the CDR3 is 17 residues. Losses at the gene ends were 4 bases for V and 2 bases for J; bases not matched to a gene: 15. CDR3 DNA: TGCGCCAGCAGCATCTACTCCGGGACAGCTTTACCCTACGAGCAGTACTTC. Its protein is CASSIYSGTALPYEQYF. The variable domain in full, with the rest retrieved from reference TRBV5-1 and TRBJ2-7, is KAGVTQTPRYLIKTRGQQVTLSCSPISGHRSVSWYQQTPGQGLQFLFEYFSETQRNKGNFPGRFSGRQFSNSRSEMNVSTLELGDSALYLCASSIYSGTALPYEQYFGPGTRLTVT.

The V and J genes are TRBV4-3 and TRBJ1-4; weak D call: TRBD1 (6 bases). Trimming took off 1 base at V and 7 bases at J, with 16 bases between the two ends. Germline V lookup: CDR1 LGHNA, CDR2 YSLEER. The CDR3 extends over 16 amino acids. The CDR3 sequence: CASSQVRGYGSEKLFF. The CDR3 DNA sequence: TGCGCCAGCAGCCAAGTAAGGGGGTATGGGAGTGAAAAACTGTTTTTT.

This chain links TRBV25-1 with TRBJ2-3; 7 nucleotides line up with TRBD2. This CDR3 is 12 amino acids long. Trimming took 7 bases from V and 4 from J; bases not matched to a gene: 2. Germline V gene data show CDR1 as MGHDK and CDR2 as SYGVNS. The chain's CDR3 is CASTGLADTQYF. The CDR3 DNA reads as TGTGCCAGCACCGGACTAGCAGATACGCAGTATTTT.

CDR3 amino acids: CASSWGDTGELFF. For the CDR3, the DNA is TGTGCCAGCAGCTGGGGAGACACCGGGGAGCTGTTTTTT. The rearrangement uses TRBV5-5 and TRBJ2-2, with D tentatively TRBD2 (5 bases). CDR3 length: 13 residues. Germline values: CDR1 SGHKS, CDR2 YYEKEE (reference sequence). V lost 3 bases, J lost 3 bases, and 6 bases lay in between. Based on the CDR3 plus reference TRBV5-5 and TRBJ2-2, the full variable domain is DAGVTQSPTHLIKTRGQQVTLRCSPISGHKSVSWYQQVLGQGPQFIFQYYEKEERGRGNFPDRFSARQFPNYSSELNVNALLLGDSALYLCASSWGDTGELFFGEGSRLTVL.

The rearrangement joins TRBV7-8 to TRBJ2-6; no clear D. Between the trimmed V and J ends, which lost 1 base and 1 base, there was a span of 8 bases. From germline, CDR1 is SGHVS and CDR2 FQNEAQ. The CDR3 sequence is 16 residues long. CDR3 in amino acids: CASSLVTPSGANVLTF. CDR3 in DNA: TGTGCCAGCAGCTTAGTGACACCGTCTGGGGCCAACGTCCTGACTTTC.

This chain joins TRBV28 and TRBJ2-7, with D unresolved. This CDR3 is built from 14 residues. The germline CDR1 and CDR2 sequences are MDHEN and SYDVKM. Trimming left V 3 bases short and J 2 bases short, with 11 bases between. The CDR3 region has the DNA TGTGCCAGCAGTTTTTCAGGTAGGACCTACGAGCAGTACTTC. It is translated as CASSFSGRTYEQYF.

This chain uses TRBV6-4 with TRBJ2-3; D is unresolved. Germline CDR1 MRHNA, CDR2 SNTAGT. The V end lost 0 bases, the J end lost 4 bases, and 8 bases lay between the germline ends. The CDR3 sequence is 14 residues long. This CDR3 is CASSDSAVSDTQYF. In DNA, the CDR3 is TGTGCCAGCAGTGACTCTGCGGTATCAGATACGCAGTATTTT.

The chain links TRBV19 to TRBJ2-2; 9 nucleotides match TRBD2. The CDR3 spans 16 residues. Trimming cost V 1 base and J 4 bases; bases outside gene matches: 4. Germline loops: CDR1 LNHDA, CDR2 SQIVND (reference sequence). The CDR3 nucleotides are TGTGCCAGTAGTATAGGAGCGGGGGGTAGCACCGGGGAGCTGTTTTTT. This gives the protein CASSIGAGGSTGELFF.

The chain recombines TRBV2 with TRBJ1-5; D remains unclear. V was cut by 2 bases and J by 5 bases, with 13 bases left in between. This CDR3 has 15 residues. The germline V gene has CDR1 SNHLY and CDR2 FYNNEI. As DNA, the CDR3 is TGTGCCAGCAGTGAAATGGAGGGCGCCTATCAGCCCCAGCATTTT. As protein: CASSEMEGAYQPQHF.

The V call is TRBV6-5, the J call TRBJ1-5; D not resolved. Germline CDR1 MNHEY, CDR2 SVGAGI. The germline V and J ends were trimmed by 7 bases and 6 bases, with 13 bases remaining between them. This CDR3 comprises 13 residues. CDR3 DNA sequence: TGTGCCAGCACCCCACGGGGTGGTCAGCCCCAGCATTTT. This translates into CASTPRGGQPQHF.

This clone has a handful of counts. This chain joins TRBV19 and TRBJ2-2; D gene ambiguous. Trimming pared 3 bases from V and 4 bases from J, leaving 12 bases between. The CDR3 runs to 15 residues. Looked up from germline, CDR1 is LNHDA and CDR2 is SQIVND (reference sequence). CDR3 region: CASSIAEPGTGELFF. The CDR3 DNA is TGTGCCAGTAGTATCGCGGAGCCTGGCACCGGGGAGCTGTTTTTT.

The chain couples TRBV6-8 to TRBJ2-2; a possible D gene is TRBD1 (6 bases). The germline gives CDR1 MNHGY, CDR2 SAAAGT. This CDR3 has 12 residues. The V end lost 9 bases, the J end lost 6 bases, and 11 bases lay between the germline ends. CDR3 in amino acids: CARGTGPGELFF. Written as DNA, the CDR3 is TGTGCCAGGGGAACAGGGCCCGGGGAGCTGTTTTTT.

V gene TRBV19 combines with J gene TRBJ1-5; D is undetermined. This CDR3 is built from 13 residues. Germline CDR1 LNHDA, CDR2 SQIVND (reference sequence). V was pared by 9 bases and J by 5 bases, with 14 bases between. The CDR3 DNA reads as TGTGCCAGCGCGGGTGACTGGTATCAGCCCCAGCATTTT. Protein product: CASAGDWYQPQHF. The variable domain in full, with the rest retrieved from reference TRBV19 and TRBJ1-5, is DGGITQSPKYLFRKEGQNVTLSCEQNLNHDAMYWYRQDPGQGLRLIYYSQIVNDFQKGDIAEGYSVSREKKESFPLTVTSAQKNPTAFYLCASAGDWYQPQHFGDGTRLSIL.

The chain is built from TRBV11-2 and TRBJ1-2, with 9 nucleotides matching TRBD1. With V trimmed by 5 bases and J by 7 bases, 8 bases remained unmatched. Germline CDR1 is SGHAT and CDR2 is FQNNGV. This CDR3 spans 14 amino acids. CDR3 region: CASSPGQGRLGYTF. In nucleotides, the CDR3 is TGTGCCAGCAGCCCGGGACAGGGCAGACTTGGCTACACCTTC.

The chain is built from TRBV25-1 and TRBJ1-2; 7 positions match TRBD1. This CDR3 contains 14 residues. Per the germline V gene, CDR1 is MGHDK and CDR2 is SYGVNS. Germline trimming cut 4 bases from V and 5 bases from J; bases unmatched to any gene: 7. The CDR3 sequence is CASSAQGRLYGYTF. The DNA for the CDR3 is TGTGCCAGCAGTGCACAGGGGCGCCTATATGGCTACACCTTC.

The rearrangement uses TRBV27 and TRBJ1-1; maybe TRBD1 (5 bases). V was shortened by 3 bases and J by 1 base, with 12 bases between the two germline ends. CDR1 is MNHEY and CDR2 is SMNVEV in the germline V gene (reference sequence). The CDR3 sequence is 15 residues long. CDR3 in amino acids: CASSLGPSWNTEAFF. CDR3 sequence (DNA): TGTGCCAGCAGTTTGGGGCCGAGTTGGAACACTGAAGCTTTCTTT.

The chain employs TRBV6-2 or TRBV6-3 and TRBJ1-5; maybe TRBD1 (6 bases). Germline CDR1 is MNHEY and CDR2 is SVGEGT. The CDR3 runs to 14 residues. The germline V and J ends were trimmed by 4 bases and 4 bases, with 11 bases remaining between them. CDR3 protein: CASSWWQGNQPQHF. The CDR3 DNA is TGTGCCAGCAGTTGGTGGCAGGGGAATCAGCCCCAGCATTTT.

This chain connects TRBV28 to TRBJ1-2; the match to TRBD1 covers 8 bases. This CDR3 contains 18 residues. CDR1 is MDHEN, CDR2 SYDVKM, per germline. Losses at the gene ends were 1 base for V and 0 bases for J; bases not matched to a gene: 10. The CDR3 coding sequence is TGTGCCAGCAGTTTATCCCCGGGACAGGAGTTAGCTAACTATGGCTACACCTTC. Translated: CASSLSPGQELANYGYTF.

The V call is TRBV2, the J call TRBJ2-5; D not certain. Trimming stripped 7 bases from V and 7 bases from J, with 16 bases between. Germline CDR1 SNHLY, CDR2 FYNNEI. The CDR3 runs 13 residues. The CDR3 DNA is TGTGCCAGCACATTTGACTCCTTGGGGACCCAGTACTTC. It encodes CASTFDSLGTQYF.

This clone was observed a few times. The rearrangement links TRBV6-5 to TRBJ2-4; D remains unclear. Germline lookup yields CDR1 MNHEY and CDR2 SVGAGI. Trimming cost V 5 bases and J 0 bases, with 5 bases left between them. This CDR3 region has 13 residues. CDR3 protein: CASSTVAKNIQYF. The CDR3 nucleotides are TGTGCCAGCAGTACGGTAGCCAAAAACATTCAGTACTTC.

This clone was seen once. The V gene is TRBV30, the J gene TRBJ1-6; 8 nucleotides align to TRBD1. The V and J ends lost 5 bases and 4 bases, in that order; junction bases with no gene match: 7. The CDR3 loop spans 15 amino acids. The germline gives CDR1 GTSNPN, CDR2 SVGIG (reference sequence). The CDR3 coding sequence is TGTGCCTGGGGTCCCGGACAGGGATATAATTCACCCCTCCACTTT. It is translated as CAWGPGQGYNSPLHF.

The chain uses TRBV5-5 and TRBJ1-2; TRBD1 aligns across 10 bases. Germline CDR1 is SGHKS and CDR2 is YYEKEE (reference sequence). The trim removed 4 bases at V and 3 bases at J, leaving 9 bases unmatched. The CDR3 consists of 16 residues. This chain's CDR3 is CASSPDWTGGDYGYTF. As DNA, the CDR3 is TGTGCCAGCAGCCCCGATTGGACAGGGGGAGACTATGGCTACACCTTC.

This clone was recorded a few times. The rearrangement uses TRBV2 and TRBJ2-7; 8 bases fit TRBD1. The CDR3 covers 14 residues. The V gene's germline CDR1 is SNHLY and CDR2 FYNNEI. V lost 5 bases, J lost 4 bases, and 7 bases stayed unmatched. The CDR3 here is CASSSGTGNYEQYF. Here the CDR3 DNA reads TGTGCCAGCAGTTCTGGGACAGGAAATTACGAGCAGTACTTC. The variable domain in full, completed from reference TRBV2 and TRBJ2-7, reads EPEVTQTPSHQVTQMGQEVILRCVPISNHLYFYWYRQILGQKVEFLVSFYNNEISEKSEIFDDQFSVERPDGSNFTLKIRSTKLEDSAMYFCASSSGTGNYEQYFGPGTRLTVT.

The chain combines TRBV5-8 with TRBJ1-2; tentative D call: TRBD1 (5 bases). Germline assignment: CDR1 SGHTS and CDR2 YDEGEE. Trimming left V 4 bases short and J 6 bases short, with 16 bases between. The length of the CDR3 is 14 residues. The CDR3 sequence: CASSGVSQVNGYTF. The CDR3 bases are TGTGCCAGCAGCGGAGTTTCACAGGTCAATGGCTACACCTTC.